Below are 17 T cell receptor beta chains sequenced from a single sample in a study of cytomegalovirus exposure and HLA in healthy donors. Primers for the PCR totalled 60 Vbeta and 13 Jbeta. Produced via immunoSEQ multiplex PCR; TCRdb's table is partial and in-frame only. The sample shows 120,000 to 150,000 clones, roughly 85% of them seen only once. The sample was PBMCs. The receptors shown here come from a woman in her twenties or thirties in good health and CMV-seronegative.

The chain joins TRBV11-2 to TRBJ2-3; D possibly corresponds to TRBD2 (6 bases). V lost 5 bases to trimming and J lost 5 bases, with 14 bases between them. From germline, CDR1 is SGHAT and CDR2 FQNNGV. CDR3 length: 14 amino acids. CDR3 nucleotides: TGTGCCAGCAGCCCCACCGGGGGAGAAGATACGCAGTATTTT. Amino acids: CASSPTGGEDTQYF. Full variable domain (rest looked up from reference TRBV11-2 and TRBJ2-3): EAGVAQSPRYKIIEKRQSVAFWCNPISGHATLYWYQQILGQGPKLLIQFQNNGVVDDSQLPKDRFSAERLKGVDSTLKIQPAKLEDSAVYLCASSPTGGEDTQYFGPGTRLTVL.

The rearrangement joins TRBV6-1 to TRBJ1-2; D is unresolved. Trimming removed 2 bases from V and 5 bases from J, with 6 bases in between. Per germline, CDR1 MNHNS and CDR2 SASEGT. The CDR3 runs to 12 residues. CDR3 sequence reads: CASSEPGYGYTF. In DNA, the CDR3 is TGTGCCAGCAGTGAACCGGGGTATGGCTACACCTTC.

The rearrangement uses TRBV29-1 and TRBJ1-1, with D perhaps matching TRBD1 (6 bases). With 7 bases removed from V and 6 bases from J, the gap between germline ends came to 15 bases. The CDR3 totals 12 residues. CDR1 is SQVTM and CDR2 is ANQGSEA in the germline V gene. CDR3 bases: TGCAGCGCCAGGGGCCCCGGTGCTGAAGCTTTCTTT. Residues: CSARGPGAEAFF.

The rearrangement links TRBV5-5 to TRBJ1-5; D might be TRBD1 (5 bases). Trimming took 3 bases from V and 7 from J, leaving 23 bases between them. The CDR3 is 17 amino acids. CDR1 and CDR2 (germline): SGHKS, YYEKEE (reference sequence). In DNA form, the CDR3 reads TGTGCCAGCAGCTCGTCTAGGAGCCCCAGACAGTCCCAGCCCCAGCATTTT. Protein sequence: CASSSSRSPRQSQPQHF. The full variable domain, completed using reference TRBV5-5 and TRBJ1-5, is DAGVTQSPTHLIKTRGQQVTLRCSPISGHKSVSWYQQVLGQGPQFIFQYYEKEERGRGNFPDRFSARQFPNYSSELNVNALLLGDSALYLCASSSSRSPRQSQPQHFGDGTRLSIL.

The chain joins TRBV4-3 to TRBJ1-5; TRBD1 agrees at 9 bases. The trim removed 4 bases at V and 6 bases at J, leaving 7 bases unmatched. Germline V gives CDR1 LGHNA, CDR2 YSLEER. The CDR3 is 15 residues long. In DNA form, the CDR3 reads TGCGCCAGCAGCCCGAATCGGGACAGGGTTCAGCCCCAGCATTTT. The encoded protein is CASSPNRDRVQPQHF.

The V and J genes are TRBV4-1 and TRBJ1-6, with 7 bases aligning to TRBD1. The V and J ends lost 0 bases and 7 bases, in that order; junction bases with no gene match: 6. CDR1 is MGHRA, CDR2 YSYEKL, per germline. The CDR3 totals 16 residues. CDR3 protein: CASSQDETGVNSPLHF. The CDR3 DNA follows: TGCGCCAGCAGCCAAGACGAAACAGGGGTGAATTCACCCCTCCACTTT.

This chain connects TRBV2 to TRBJ2-1; D gene ambiguous. The CDR3 loop spans 13 amino acids. The ends were cut back, 7 bases at V and 6 bases at J, with 13 bases in the middle. Germline-derived CDR1 and CDR2 are SNHLY and FYNNEI. In nucleotides, the CDR3 is TGTGCCAGCAAGAACAGTAGGATCAATGAGCAGTTCTTC. This sequence encodes CASKNSRINEQFF.

The gene calls are TRBV5-4 and TRBJ2-7, with D possibly TRBD2 on 5 matching bases. CDR3 length: 12 amino acids. V was trimmed by 3 bases and J by 1 base, leaving 5 bases between them. Germline lookup yields CDR1 SGHNT and CDR2 YYREEE (reference sequence). CDR3 DNA: TGTGCCAGCAGCTGGGAGTCCTACGAGCAGTACTTC. The encoded protein is CASSWESYEQYF.

The V and J genes are TRBV11-3 and TRBJ2-1, with a possible D match to TRBD1 (6 bases). This CDR3 contains 15 residues. V lost 5 bases and J lost 6, with 17 bases in between. Germline-derived CDR1 and CDR2 are SGHNT and YENEEA. This chain's CDR3 is CASSANGIRGNEQFF. As DNA, the CDR3 is TGTGCCAGCAGCGCAAACGGGATCAGGGGCAATGAGCAGTTCTTC.

J is TRBJ1-2 and V is TRBV4-1; D might be TRBD1 (5 bases). V gave up 0 bases and J gave up 5 bases, with 16 bases separating them. This CDR3 has 16 residues. Germline V gene sequence: CDR1 MGHRA, CDR2 YSYEKL. The CDR3 loop is CASSQDYWEQAYGYTF. In DNA, the CDR3 is TGCGCCAGCAGCCAAGATTATTGGGAACAGGCATATGGCTACACCTTC.

The chain recombines TRBV6-5 with TRBJ1-1; possible D gene TRBD1, 6 bases. Germline CDR1 reads MNHEY; CDR2 reads SVGAGI. V lost 5 bases and J 6 bases, leaving 13 bases between the germline ends. This CDR3 comprises 13 residues. CDR3 protein: CASSTWTEPEAFF. The CDR3 region has the DNA TGTGCCAGCAGTACCTGGACAGAGCCTGAAGCTTTCTTT.

This rearrangement joins TRBV2 to TRBJ1-2; 7 bases line up with TRBD1. The V gene end was trimmed by 1 base and the J gene end by 6 bases; junction bases not matched to a gene: 11. Germline-derived CDR1 and CDR2 are SNHLY and FYNNEI. The CDR3 has 16 amino acids. The CDR3 nucleotides are TGTGCCAGCAGTGAAGGCCGACAGGGTAGTGTGGATGGCTACACCTTC. Translated, it gives CASSEGRQGSVDGYTF.

This clone was seen a handful of times. The chain employs TRBV6-4 and TRBJ2-7; the D gene is possibly TRBD1 (6 bases). Per germline, CDR1 MRHNA and CDR2 SNTAGT. Trimming stripped 8 bases from V and 2 bases from J, with 13 bases between. The CDR3 extends over 13 amino acids. The chain's CDR3 is CASGSGHPYEQYF. The CDR3 nucleotides are TGTGCCAGCGGTTCGGGACACCCCTACGAGCAGTACTTC.

The chain is built from TRBV9 and TRBJ2-1; 9 positions match TRBD1. V dropped 0 bases and J dropped 5; count of bases not matched to a gene: 9. CDR1 is SGDLS and CDR2 is YYNGEE in the germline V gene. The length of the CDR3 is 17 residues. The CDR3 reads CASSVGDRALQDNEQFF. The CDR3 DNA reads as TGTGCCAGCAGCGTAGGGGACAGGGCTTTGCAGGACAATGAGCAGTTCTTC.

The chain couples TRBV21-1 to TRBJ1-4; the tabulated D call, TRBD1, remains unverified against the DNA. TRBV21-1 is reported as a pseudogene. The CDR3 runs 17 residues. The CDR3 spells CASGGQERGETNEKLFF. In DNA form, the CDR3 reads TGTGCCAGCGGCGGACAGGAAAGGGGGGAGACTAATGAAAAACTGTTTTTT.

The chain uses TRBV2 and TRBJ1-1, with D hard to call. The CDR3 contains 13 residues. Germline V lookup: CDR1 SNHLY, CDR2 FYNNEI. Between the trimmed V and J ends, which lost 6 bases and 1 base, there was a span of 9 bases. DNA of the CDR3: TGTGCCAGCAGCGGGAACAGGAACACTGAAGCTTTCTTT. It is translated as CASSGNRNTEAFF.

The V call is TRBV19, the J call TRBJ2-5; the D gene is possibly TRBD2 (6 bases). CDR3 size: 15 residues. V lost 5 bases and J lost 9, with 22 bases in between. Looked up from germline, CDR1 is LNHDA and CDR2 is SQIVND (reference sequence). CDR3 DNA sequence: TGTGCCAGTAGTCCATCCGGGACGGTCCCGGGGGCCCAGTACTTC. Encoded protein: CASSPSGTVPGAQYF.